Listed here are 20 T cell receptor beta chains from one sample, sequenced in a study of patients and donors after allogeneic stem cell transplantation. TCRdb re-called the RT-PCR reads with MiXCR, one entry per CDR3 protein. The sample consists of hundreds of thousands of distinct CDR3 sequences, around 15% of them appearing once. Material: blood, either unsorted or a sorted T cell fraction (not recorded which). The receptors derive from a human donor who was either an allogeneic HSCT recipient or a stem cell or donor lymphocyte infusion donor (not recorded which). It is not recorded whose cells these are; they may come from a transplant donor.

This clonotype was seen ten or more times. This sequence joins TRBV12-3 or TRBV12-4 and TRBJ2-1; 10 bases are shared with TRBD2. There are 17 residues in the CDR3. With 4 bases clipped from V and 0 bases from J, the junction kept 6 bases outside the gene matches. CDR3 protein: CASSSTLAGGSYNEQFF. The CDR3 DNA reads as TGTGCCAGCAGTTCAACCTTAGCGGGAGGCTCCTACAATGAGCAGTTCTTC.

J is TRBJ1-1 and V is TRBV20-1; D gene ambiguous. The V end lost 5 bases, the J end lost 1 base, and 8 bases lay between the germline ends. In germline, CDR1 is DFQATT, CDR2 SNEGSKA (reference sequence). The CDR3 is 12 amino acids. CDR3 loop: CSAVWGNTEAFF. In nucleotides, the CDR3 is TGCAGTGCTGTCTGGGGGAACACTGAAGCTTTCTTT.

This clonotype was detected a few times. The CDR3 sequence is CASSEIQANYGYTF. The CDR3 nucleotides are TGTGCCAGCAGTGAAATACAGGCTAACTATGGCTACACCTTC. This chain links TRBV2 with TRBJ1-2, with D possibly matching TRBD1 (5 bases). Germline values: CDR1 SNHLY, CDR2 FYNNEI. With 2 bases removed from V and 0 bases from J, the gap between germline ends came to 7 bases. This CDR3 comprises 14 residues.

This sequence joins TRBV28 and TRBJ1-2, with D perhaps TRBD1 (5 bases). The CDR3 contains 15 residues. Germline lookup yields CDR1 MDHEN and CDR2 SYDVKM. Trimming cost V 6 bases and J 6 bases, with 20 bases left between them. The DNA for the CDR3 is TGTGCCAGCAGCTCCTCCATCGGGGGAGGGGATGGCTACACCTTC. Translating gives CASSSSIGGGDGYTF.

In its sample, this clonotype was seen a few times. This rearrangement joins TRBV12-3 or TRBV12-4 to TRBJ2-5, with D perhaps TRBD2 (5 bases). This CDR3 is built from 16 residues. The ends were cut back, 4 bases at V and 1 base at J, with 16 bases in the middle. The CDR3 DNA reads TGTGCCAGCAGTTCTGGGCAGCGGAGTGGCCAAGAGACCCAGTACTTC. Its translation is CASSSGQRSGQETQYF.

DNA for the CDR3: TGTGCCAGCAGCGTCGGGGACCGGATCCCCAATGAGCAGTTCTTC. Its protein product is CASSVGDRIPNEQFF. The rearrangement joins TRBV9 to TRBJ2-1; tentatively, D is TRBD1 or TRBD2 (5 bases each). Germline-derived CDR1 and CDR2 are SGDLS and YYNGEE. Trimming removed 2 bases from V and 6 bases from J, with 15 bases in between. CDR3 length: 15 amino acids.

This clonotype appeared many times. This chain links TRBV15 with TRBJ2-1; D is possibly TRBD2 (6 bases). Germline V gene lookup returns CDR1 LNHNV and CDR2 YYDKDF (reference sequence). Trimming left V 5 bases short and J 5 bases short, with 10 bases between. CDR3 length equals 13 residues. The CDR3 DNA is TGTGCCACCAGCTGGGAGGACAACAATGAGCAGTTCTTC. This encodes CATSWEDNNEQFF.

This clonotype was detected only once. The CDR3, as DNA: TGCAGCGTTCCCAGGACTCAATCTAGGGGAGAGCAGTTCTTC. Its translation: CSVPRTQSRGEQFF. The chain combines TRBV29-1 with TRBJ2-1, with D perhaps TRBD1 or TRBD2 (5 bases each). V was clipped by 5 bases and J by 10 bases, with 21 bases between them. CDR3 length: 14 amino acids. CDR1 is SQVTM, CDR2 ANQGSEA, per germline.

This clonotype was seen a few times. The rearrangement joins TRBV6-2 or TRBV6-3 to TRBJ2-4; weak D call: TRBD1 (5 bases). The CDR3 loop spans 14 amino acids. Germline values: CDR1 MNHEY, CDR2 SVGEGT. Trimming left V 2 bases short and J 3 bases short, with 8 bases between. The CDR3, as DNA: TGTGCCAGCAGTTACGACAGTCTCAAAAACATTCAGTACTTC. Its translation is CASSYDSLKNIQYF.

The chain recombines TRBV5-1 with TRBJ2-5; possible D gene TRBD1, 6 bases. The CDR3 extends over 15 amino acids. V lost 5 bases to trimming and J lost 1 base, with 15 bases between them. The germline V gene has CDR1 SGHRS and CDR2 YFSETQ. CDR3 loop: CASRSGTGPQETQYF. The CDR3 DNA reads TGCGCCAGCAGATCCGGTACAGGGCCCCAAGAGACCCAGTACTTC.

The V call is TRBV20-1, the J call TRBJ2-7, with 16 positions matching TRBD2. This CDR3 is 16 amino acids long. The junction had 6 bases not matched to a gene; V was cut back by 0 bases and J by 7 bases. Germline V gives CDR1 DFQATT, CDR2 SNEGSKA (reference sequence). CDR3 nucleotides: TGCAGTGCTAGAGATCCCGGGACTAGCGGGAGGGGTGAGCAGTACTTC. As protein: CSARDPGTSGRGEQYF.

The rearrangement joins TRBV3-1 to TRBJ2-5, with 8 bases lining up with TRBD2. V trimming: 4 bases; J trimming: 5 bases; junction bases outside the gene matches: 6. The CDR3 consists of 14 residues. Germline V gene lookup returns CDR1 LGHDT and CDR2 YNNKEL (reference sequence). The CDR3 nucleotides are TGTGCCAGCAGCCCCCGGACTAGCATCGAGACCCAGTACTTC. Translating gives CASSPRTSIETQYF.

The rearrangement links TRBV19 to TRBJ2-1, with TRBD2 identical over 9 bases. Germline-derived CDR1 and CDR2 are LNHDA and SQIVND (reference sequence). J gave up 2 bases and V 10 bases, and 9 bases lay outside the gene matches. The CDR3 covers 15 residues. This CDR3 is CATTAGGLTYNEQFF. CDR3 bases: TGTGCCACCACAGCGGGAGGCCTCACCTACAATGAGCAGTTCTTC. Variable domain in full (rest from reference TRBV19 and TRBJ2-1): DGGITQSPKYLFRKEGQNVTLSCEQNLNHDAMYWYRQDPGQGLRLIYYSQIVNDFQKGDIAEGYSVSREKKESFPLTVTSAQKNPTAFYLCATTAGGLTYNEQFFGPGTRLTVL.

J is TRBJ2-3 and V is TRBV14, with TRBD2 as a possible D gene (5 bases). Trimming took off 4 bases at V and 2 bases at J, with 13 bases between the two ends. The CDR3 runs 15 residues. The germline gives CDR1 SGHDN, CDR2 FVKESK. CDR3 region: CASSPRARVTDTQYF. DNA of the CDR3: TGTGCCAGCAGCCCCCGTGCGAGGGTCACAGATACGCAGTATTTT.

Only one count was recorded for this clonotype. CDR3 region: CASSPGTGGSGYTF. The CDR3 region has the DNA TGTGCCAGCTCACCAGGGACAGGGGGCTCAGGCTACACCTTC. The rearrangement links TRBV18 to TRBJ1-2, with 12 positions matching TRBD1. V shed 2 bases, J shed 8 bases, and the junction held 3 bases outside the gene matches. The germline CDR1 and CDR2 sequences are KGHSH and LQKENI. The CDR3 runs to 14 residues.

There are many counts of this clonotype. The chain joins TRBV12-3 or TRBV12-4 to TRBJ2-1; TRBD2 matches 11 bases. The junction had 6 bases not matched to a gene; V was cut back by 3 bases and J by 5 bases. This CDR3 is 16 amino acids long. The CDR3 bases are TGTGCCAGCAGTTTTCCCACTAGCGGGGGCAACAATGAGCAGTTCTTC. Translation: CASSFPTSGGNNEQFF.

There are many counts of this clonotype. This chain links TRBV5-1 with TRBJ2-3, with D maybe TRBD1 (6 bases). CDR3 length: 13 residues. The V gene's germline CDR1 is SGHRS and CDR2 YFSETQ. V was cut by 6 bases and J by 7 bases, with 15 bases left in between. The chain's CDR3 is CASTTPGANTQYF. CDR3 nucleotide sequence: TGCGCCAGCACCACCCCAGGGGCAAATACGCAGTATTTT. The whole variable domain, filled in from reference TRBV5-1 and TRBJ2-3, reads KAGVTQTPRYLIKTRGQQVTLSCSPISGHRSVSWYQQTPGQGLQFLFEYFSETQRNKGNFPGRFSGRQFSNSRSEMNVSTLELGDSALYLCASTTPGANTQYFGPGTRLTVL.

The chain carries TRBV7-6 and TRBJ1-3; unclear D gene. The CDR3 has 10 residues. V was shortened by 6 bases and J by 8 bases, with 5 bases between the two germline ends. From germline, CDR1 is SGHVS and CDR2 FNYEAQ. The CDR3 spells CASRGDTIYF. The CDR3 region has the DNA TGTGCCAGCAGGGGTGACACCATATATTTT.

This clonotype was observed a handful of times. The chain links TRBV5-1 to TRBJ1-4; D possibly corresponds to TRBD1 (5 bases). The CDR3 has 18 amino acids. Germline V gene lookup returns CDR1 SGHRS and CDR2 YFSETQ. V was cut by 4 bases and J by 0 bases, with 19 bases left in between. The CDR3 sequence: CASSASPPGGATNEKLFF. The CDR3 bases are TGCGCCAGCAGCGCCTCCCCTCCGGGGGGGGCAACTAATGAAAAACTGTTTTTT.

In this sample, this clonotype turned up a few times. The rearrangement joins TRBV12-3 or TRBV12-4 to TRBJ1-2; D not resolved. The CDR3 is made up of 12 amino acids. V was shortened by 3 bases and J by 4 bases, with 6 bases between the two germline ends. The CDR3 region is CASSFHIYGYTF. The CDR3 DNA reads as TGTGCCAGCAGTTTTCATATCTATGGCTACACCTTC.